The clone carrying this TCR beta chain showed up just a few times. Its antigen is not known. This sample is part of a study of T cells after yellow fever vaccination. On the study more broadly: Preparation of the low-cell-number fractions used SMART-Seq v4 Ultra Low Input.

Germline V gene sequence: CDR1 SGHRS, CDR2 YFSETQ. Trimming pared 7 bases from V and 0 bases from J, leaving 13 bases between. This CDR3 has 14 amino acids. TCR cDNA was made by 5'RACE template switching, adding a universal primer site and UMIs. TCRdb fed the 5' RACE reads into MiXCR, producing one record per CDR3 protein. There are about 370,000 distinct CDR3 sequences in the sample; about 9.9% occur only once, and around 19% lies in the top ten. Overall study results and limits: Bulk-population clonotypes that are abundant could appear as contaminants in FACS-sorted repertoires. Reappearance after the booster was observed for most primary-vaccination clones (96% CD4, over 70% CD8).

The sample consisted of PBMCs, taken on the day of the first yellow fever vaccination. The rearrangement uses TRBV5-1 and TRBJ1-1; the D gene is possibly TRBD1 (5 bases). The clonotype was recovered from a man between 18 and 35 years old who received the YFV17D yellow fever vaccine. The CDR3 loop is CASGDSTLNTEAFF. The CDR3, as DNA: TGCGCCAGCGGAGACAGCACACTGAACACTGAAGCTTTCTTT.